This T cell receptor beta chain was recovered during a study of cytomegalovirus exposure and HLA in healthy donors. Whole-study findings and limits: Clonal expansion, a later analysis showed, was greater in HLA-associated TCR beta chains than in equally common others. Later, TCR association rates were found to vary by HLA locus, highest for DRB1 and lowest for HLA-C.

Primers for the PCR totalled 60 Vbeta and 13 Jbeta. The assay was immunoSEQ multiplex PCR, and TCRdb's table has in-frame clones only and misses some. The table has 100,000 to 150,000 clones, about 74% seen once. V shed 0 bases and J shed 3 bases, with 9 bases lying between them. This CDR3 contains 15 residues. Germline V gene data show CDR1 as SGHAT and CDR2 as FQNNGV. Notes on this clone: Its cognate antigen is unknown.

This TCR derives from a woman in her 50s in good health and CMV-seropositive. V usage is TRBV11-2 and J usage is TRBJ1-5; TRBD1 is a possible D gene (5 bases). The sequenced sample consisted of PBMCs. The CDR3 sequence is CASSLEAGFNQPQHF. The CDR3 nucleotides are TGTGCCAGCAGCTTAGAAGCAGGGTTCAATCAGCCCCAGCATTTT.